These T cell receptor beta chains were read from a single sample in a study of somatic mutations in cytotoxic T cells in rheumatoid arthritis. Using immunoSEQ multiplex PCR, the repertoire was profiled, and TCRdb retains in-frame clones only, with some absent. Here the sample spans over 2,000 clones, more than 70% being singletons. The specimen sequenced was CD8+ T cells sorted from blood. The source of these receptors is a middle-aged woman with rheumatoid arthritis. Both conserved end residues are part of each CDR3. Each record gives: V gene, D gene, clone size, J gene, CDR3 protein, CDR3 DNA. D genes are given only for firm matches. For some rows the clone size is stated as once, few or many, or as a class when expanded; others skip it.

>TRBV29-1|TRBD2|.|TRBJ2-7
CSVGGLAEAHYEQYF
TGCAGCGTGGGAGGACTAGCGGAGGCCCACTACGAGCAGTACTTC
>TRBV27|TRBD1|.|TRBJ2-7
CASSSQGVEQYF
TGTGCCAGCAGTTCGCAGGGGGTCGAGCAGTACTTC
>TRBV27|TRBD1|.|TRBJ2-2
CASSHPGQGLYGELFF
TGTGCCAGCAGTCACCCGGGACAGGGTTTATACGGGGAGCTGTTTTTT
>TRBV9|.|.|TRBJ1-5
CASSASGSGGPQHF
TGTGCCAGCAGCGCGTCCGGGAGCGGGGGGCCCCAGCATTTT
>TRBV19|TRBD2|.|TRBJ2-2
CASRVRREFSGELFF
TGTGCCAGTAGGGTAAGGCGGGAGTTCAGCGGGGAGCTGTTTTTT
>TRBV11-2|.|.|TRBJ2-7
CASSLVNEQYF
TGTGCCAGCAGCTTAGTTAACGAGCAGTACTTC
>TRBV19|.|.|TRBJ1-1
CASSINRGTEAFF
TGTGCCAGTAGTATTAACCGGGGCACTGAAGCTTTCTTT
>TRBV25-1|TRBD2|.|TRBJ2-1
CASSIGREVEEQFF
TGTGCCAGCAGTATTGGGCGGGAGGTGGAAGAGCAGTTCTTC
>TRBV6-5|.|once|TRBJ1-1
CASSQGFEDTEAFF
TGTGCCAGCTCACAGGGTTTCGAAGACACTGAAGCTTTCTTT
>TRBV4-1|.|.|TRBJ2-7
CASSQTRGSPYEQYF
TGCGCCAGCAGCCAAACCCGGGGATCCCCCTACGAGCAGTACTTC
>TRBV30|TRBD2|.|TRBJ2-5
CAGHPPLAKETQYF
TGTGCCGGGCACCCCCCACTAGCGAAAGAGACCCAGTACTTC
>TRBV11-3|.|.|TRBJ2-1
CASSLRRETSHEQFF
TGTGCCAGCAGCTTAAGACGGGAGACTAGTCATGAGCAGTTCTTC
>TRBV13|TRBD1|.|TRBJ2-7
CASSLSGTAFYEQYF
TGTGCCAGCAGTCTGTCCGGGACAGCCTTCTACGAGCAGTACTTC
>TRBV27|.|.|TRBJ2-7
CASSVQGIYEQYF
TGTGCCAGCAGTGTACAGGGAATCTACGAGCAGTACTTC
>TRBV29-1|TRBD1|.|TRBJ2-7
CSVEILTGDYEQYF
TGCAGCGTAGAGATACTGACAGGGGACTACGAGCAGTACTTC
>TRBV28|.|medium-sized|TRBJ1-1
CASSLEALPNTEAFF
TGTGCCAGCAGTTTGGAAGCGCTTCCGAACACTGAAGCTTTCTTT
>TRBV7-9|TRBD1|.|TRBJ2-7
CASSFGQGGYEQYF
TGTGCCAGCAGCTTTGGACAGGGAGGCTACGAGCAGTACTTC
>TRBV10-3|.|once|TRBJ2-1
CATTTNQGSDEQFF
TGTGCCACCACGACAAATCAGGGTTCTGATGAGCAGTTCTTC
>TRBV4-1|.|.|TRBJ2-7
CASSQEGGAGSSYEQYF
TGCGCCAGCAGCCAAGAAGGGGGAGCGGGAAGCTCCTACGAGCAGTACTTC
>TRBV4-1|TRBD1|.|TRBJ2-7
CASSQDRQGSSYEQYF
TGCGCCAGCAGCCAAGATCGACAGGGTAGTTCCTACGAGCAGTACTTC
>TRBV7-3|TRBD2|.|TRBJ2-3
CASSLKVLAGGRDTQYF
TGTGCCAGCAGCTTAAAGGTCCTCGCGGGGGGGCGGGATACGCAGTATTTT
>TRBV19|TRBD1|once|TRBJ2-7
CVLGGRGLEQYF
TGTGTCCTAGGGGGTAGGGGGCTGGAGCAGTACTTC
>TRBV27|TRBD1|once|TRBJ1-4
CASSSSGQGRGNEKLFF
TGTGCCAGCAGTTCCTCGGGACAGGGGCGTGGTAATGAAAAACTGTTTTTT
>TRBV10-3|TRBD2|.|TRBJ2-7
CAISDSGRSYEQYF
TGTGCCATCAGTGATAGCGGGAGGTCCTACGAGCAGTACTTC
>TRBV9|.|.|TRBJ2-3
CASSVVYDTQYF
TGTGCCAGCAGCGTCGTCTACGATACGCAGTATTTT
>TRBV4-2|TRBD2|.|TRBJ2-5
CASSQAGTSGGETQYF
TGTGCCAGCAGCCAAGCCGGGACTAGCGGAGGGGAGACCCAGTACTTC
>TRBV29-1|TRBD1|.|TRBJ2-7
CSVDRGQGEQYF
TGCAGCGTTGACAGGGGGCAGGGGGAGCAGTACTTC
>TRBV5-1|TRBD2|few|TRBJ2-1
CASSSSGNSDFYNEQFF
TGCGCCAGCAGCTCTAGCGGGAACTCCGACTTCTACAATGAGCAGTTCTTC
>TRBV11-1|.|few|TRBJ2-1
CASSWRREQFF
TGTGCCAGCAGCTGGCGGAGGGAGCAGTTCTTC
>TRBV28|TRBD1|.|TRBJ1-6
CASSLLQWDRGSPLHF
TGTGCCAGCAGTTTACTTCAATGGGACAGGGGTTCACCCCTCCACTTT
>TRBV15|TRBD2|.|TRBJ2-1
CATSSSRTSFFYNEQFF
TGTGCCACCAGCAGCAGTAGGACTAGCTTTTTTTACAATGAGCAGTTCTTC
>TRBV2|.|.|TRBJ2-1
CASSEALRLERFDEQFF
TGTGCCAGCAGTGAAGCCTTAAGACTAGAGAGGTTCGATGAGCAGTTCTTC
>TRBV27|TRBD1|.|TRBJ1-2
CASSSSPRDRGKGYTF
TGTGCCAGCAGTTCTTCCCCCCGGGACAGGGGAAAGGGCTACACCTTC
>TRBV25-1|.|.|TRBJ1-1
CASNTGRTEAFF
TGTGCCAGCAATACAGGGAGAACTGAAGCTTTCTTT
>TRBV2|.|.|TRBJ2-7
CASIGRLYEQYF
TGTGCCAGCATTGGCAGGCTCTACGAGCAGTACTTC
>TRBV6-4|.|.|TRBJ2-1
CASSDSGGDYNEQFF
TGTGCCAGCAGTGACTCTGGCGGGGACTACAATGAGCAGTTCTTC
>TRBV7-2|.|.|TRBJ2-3
CASRSFLGALTDTQYF
TGTGCCAGCAGGTCGTTTTTAGGGGCCCTCACAGATACGCAGTATTTT
>TRBV21-1|.|.|TRBJ2-7
CASSTRAAKDTSSYEQYF
TGTGCCAGCAGCACCCGGGCCGCTAAGGACACAAGCTCCTACGAGCAGTACTTC
>TRBV7-9|.|few|TRBJ1-1
CASSFPDRNTEAFF
TGTGCCAGCAGCTTCCCTGACAGGAACACTGAAGCTTTCTTT
>TRBV10-3|.|.|TRBJ1-6
CAISEKGLDNSPLHF
TGTGCCATCAGTGAGAAGGGGTTGGATAATTCACCCCTCCACTTT
>TRBV6-4|TRBD2|.|TRBJ2-3
CASSDSAGGSTDTQYF
TGTGCCAGCAGTGACTCAGCGGGGGGGAGCACAGATACGCAGTATTTT
>TRBV2|.|.|TRBJ1-6
CASSDRVGNSPLHF
TGTGCCAGCAGTGACAGGGTCGGTAATTCACCCCTCCACTTT
>TRBV5-6|.|.|TRBJ2-2
CASIGQTTGELFF
TGTGCCAGCATTGGACAGACCACCGGGGAGCTGTTTTTT
>TRBV4-1|TRBD2|.|TRBJ2-5
CASSGPGGLAETQYF
TGCGCCAGCTCGGGGCCGGGAGGGCTGGCAGAGACCCAGTACTTC
>TRBV19|TRBD1|.|TRBJ1-2
CASSPDLATGNYVGYTF
TGTGCCAGTAGTCCCGACCTCGCGACAGGGAACTATGTTGGCTACACCTTC
>TRBV7-9|.|.|TRBJ1-3
CASSPQVPYSGNTIYF
TGTGCCAGCAGCCCGCAGGTTCCGTACTCTGGAAACACCATATATTTT
>TRBV10-3|TRBD1|once|TRBJ2-3
CAISDRQGADTQYF
TGTGCCATCAGTGATCGACAGGGCGCAGATACGCAGTATTTT
>TRBV10-3|TRBD1|few|TRBJ1-4
CAAGGMGVEKLFF
TGTGCCGCAGGGGGGATGGGAGTGGAAAAACTGTTTTTT